The rows below give T cell receptor beta chains drawn from one sample of a study of blood T cell repertoires in COVID-19. Generated by immunoSEQ multiplex PCR, the TCRdb table keeps only in-frame clones and is missing some. The profile shows about 160,000 clones, more than 70% of them singletons. Sequenced: peripheral blood. These receptor sequences come from a young man with active or convalescent COVID-19. Both conserved end residues are part of each CDR3. The order of the fields is J gene, clone size, D gene, V gene, CDR3 DNA, CDR3 protein. The D gene is left open where the match is weak. Not every row has a clone size; where given, it reads once, few, many or a size class.

J gene: TRBJ2-3; clone size: -; D gene: TRBD2; V gene: TRBV5-1; CDR3 DNA: TGCGCCAGCAGCTGGTCTAGCGGAGACCCAGAGGATACGCAGTATTTT; CDR3 protein: CASSWSSGDPEDTQYF
J gene: TRBJ2-3; clone size: -; D gene: -; V gene: TRBV5-4; CDR3 DNA: TGTGCCAGCAGCTTTGGGGGCCTCACAGATACGCAGTATTTT; CDR3 protein: CASSFGGLTDTQYF
J gene: TRBJ2-5; clone size: -; D gene: -; V gene: TRBV9; CDR3 DNA: TGTGCCAGCAGCGTAGCAGAGCGAGAGACCCAGTACTTC; CDR3 protein: CASSVAERETQYF
J gene: TRBJ2-7; clone size: -; D gene: -; V gene: TRBV4-1; CDR3 DNA: TGCGCCAGCAGCCAAGGATTTTGGTCAGGAGGTAACGTGGTTGACGAGCAGTACTTC; CDR3 protein: CASSQGFWSGGNVVDEQYF
J gene: TRBJ2-3; clone size: -; D gene: TRBD2; V gene: TRBV30; CDR3 DNA: TGTGCCTGGAGTCGGGGAGGGAGCGGGGCAGATACGCAGTATTTT; CDR3 protein: CAWSRGGSGADTQYF
J gene: TRBJ1-2; clone size: -; D gene: TRBD1; V gene: TRBV6-5; CDR3 DNA: TGTGCCAGCAGTTATCAAGGGGGCAGCGGCTACACCTTC; CDR3 protein: CASSYQGGSGYTF
J gene: TRBJ1-4; clone size: -; D gene: -; V gene: TRBV11-2; CDR3 DNA: TGTGCCAGCAGCTTGGGCAGTTTAGATGAAAAACTGTTTTTT; CDR3 protein: CASSLGSLDEKLFF
J gene: TRBJ2-7; clone size: -; D gene: TRBD2; V gene: TRBV6-5; CDR3 DNA: TGTGCCACCCGGGGGGGCGGCACCCTCTACGAGCAGTACTTC; CDR3 protein: CATRGGGTLYEQYF
J gene: TRBJ2-1; clone size: few; D gene: TRBD2; V gene: TRBV29-1; CDR3 DNA: TGCAGCGTGACCCAGCGGGAGAAACCCTACAATGAGCAGTTCTTC; CDR3 protein: CSVTQREKPYNEQFF
J gene: TRBJ1-2; clone size: few; D gene: -; V gene: TRBV6-1; CDR3 DNA: TGTGCCAGCAGTGAAGGGGGCCCGACAGGTCCCTATGGCTACACCTTC; CDR3 protein: CASSEGGPTGPYGYTF
J gene: TRBJ2-7; clone size: many; D gene: TRBD1; V gene: TRBV6-5; CDR3 DNA: TGTGCCAGCAGTTACTCTCCGGACAGGGCCTACGAGCAGTACTTC; CDR3 protein: CASSYSPDRAYEQYF
J gene: TRBJ2-7; clone size: -; D gene: TRBD1; V gene: TRBV10-1; CDR3 DNA: TGCGCCAGCAGTGGGCCAGGGGGCGCCGAGCAGTACTTC; CDR3 protein: CASSGPGGAEQYF
J gene: TRBJ2-1; clone size: few; D gene: TRBD2; V gene: TRBV19; CDR3 DNA: TGTGCCAGTAGTGGGACTAGCGGGAGCCCCGTACATGAGCAGTTCTTC; CDR3 protein: CASSGTSGSPVHEQFF
J gene: TRBJ2-7; clone size: -; D gene: TRBD1; V gene: TRBV7-9; CDR3 DNA: TGTGCCAGCACCCGACCCCGACAGGGTGATTGGGAGCAGTACTTC; CDR3 protein: CASTRPRQGDWEQYF
J gene: TRBJ1-1; clone size: -; D gene: -; V gene: TRBV6-1; CDR3 DNA: TGTGCCAGCAGTGAAATCGCGGGGAACACTGAAGCTTTCTTT; CDR3 protein: CASSEIAGNTEAFF
J gene: TRBJ1-3; clone size: once; D gene: -; V gene: TRBV5-1; CDR3 DNA: TGCGCCAGCAGCTTGGCCTCGGTAAACTCTGGAAACACCATATATTTT; CDR3 protein: CASSLASVNSGNTIYF
J gene: TRBJ2-7; clone size: -; D gene: TRBD2; V gene: TRBV28; CDR3 DNA: TGTGCCAGCAGTCTGGACCGTTCCGGGACTAGCGGGATTTCTATTTACGAGCAGTACTTC; CDR3 protein: CASSLDRSGTSGISIYEQYF
J gene: TRBJ2-7; clone size: -; D gene: TRBD1; V gene: TRBV11-2; CDR3 DNA: TGTGCCAGCAGCCCAGGGACAGCCGAAGGTAGCTACGAGCAGTACTTC; CDR3 protein: CASSPGTAEGSYEQYF
J gene: TRBJ2-3; clone size: -; D gene: TRBD2; V gene: TRBV5-1; CDR3 DNA: TGCGCCAGCAGCTTGGGCGGGAGGCCTAGCACAGATACGCAGTATTTT; CDR3 protein: CASSLGGRPSTDTQYF
J gene: TRBJ1-2; clone size: -; D gene: -; V gene: TRBV5-4; CDR3 DNA: TGTGCCAGCAGCCCTGGGACAACTACTAACTATGGCTACACCTTC; CDR3 protein: CASSPGTTTNYGYTF
J gene: TRBJ1-4; clone size: -; D gene: TRBD1; V gene: TRBV19; CDR3 DNA: TGTGCCAGTAAAAGGGGGACAGGGGGCTTTGCTAATGAAAAACTGTTTTTT; CDR3 protein: CASKRGTGGFANEKLFF
J gene: TRBJ1-5; clone size: -; D gene: -; V gene: TRBV21-1; CDR3 DNA: TGTGCCAGCAGCAACTCGACAGGGGTTCCTTTAAAATTCGTTAGCAATCAGCCCCAGCATTTT; CDR3 protein: CASSNSTGVPLKFVSNQPQHF
J gene: TRBJ2-1; clone size: -; D gene: TRBD1; V gene: TRBV5-5; CDR3 DNA: TGTGCCAGCAGCTTGGGGCCCGGGACAGGGACGTTCTTC; CDR3 protein: CASSLGPGTGTFF
J gene: TRBJ1-2; clone size: -; D gene: -; V gene: TRBV25-1; CDR3 DNA: TGTGCCAGCAGTGAATATAGCCCCCTAGGCAGCGGGGACTATGGCTACACCTTC; CDR3 protein: CASSEYSPLGSGDYGYTF
J gene: TRBJ2-2; clone size: -; D gene: -; V gene: TRBV18; CDR3 DNA: TGTGCCAGCTCACCACCGGGACAAAGCAACACCGGGGAGCTGTTTTTT; CDR3 protein: CASSPPGQSNTGELFF
J gene: TRBJ2-1; clone size: -; D gene: TRBD1; V gene: TRBV5-4; CDR3 DNA: TGTGCCAGCGGGACAGGGTCTTACAATGAGCAGTTCTTC; CDR3 protein: CASGTGSYNEQFF
J gene: TRBJ2-3; clone size: -; D gene: TRBD2; V gene: TRBV4-2; CDR3 DNA: TGTGCCAGCAGCCAAATCTTTCCCCGGACTAGCGGGGCAGATACGCAGTATTTT; CDR3 protein: CASSQIFPRTSGADTQYF
J gene: TRBJ2-3; clone size: -; D gene: TRBD1; V gene: TRBV10-3; CDR3 DNA: TGTGCCATCAGTGAGCACCGGGACAGGCTCACAGATACGCAGTATTTT; CDR3 protein: CAISEHRDRLTDTQYF
J gene: TRBJ2-2; clone size: once; D gene: -; V gene: TRBV7-2; CDR3 DNA: TGTGCCAGCAGCTTAGCGGGAGTACGGGTCAACGGGGAGCTGTTTTTT; CDR3 protein: CASSLAGVRVNGELFF
J gene: TRBJ1-5; clone size: -; D gene: -; V gene: TRBV7-2; CDR3 DNA: TGTGCCAGCAGCTTAGAGCTCCTCAATCAGCCCCAGCATTTT; CDR3 protein: CASSLELLNQPQHF
J gene: TRBJ1-2; clone size: -; D gene: -; V gene: TRBV12-3/TRBV12-4; CDR3 DNA: TGTGCCAGCAGTTTTGCCAGCCAGGCTGGCTACACCTTC; CDR3 protein: CASSFASQAGYTF
J gene: TRBJ1-4; clone size: -; D gene: -; V gene: TRBV28; CDR3 DNA: TGTGCCAGCAGTTTAGGGGGCGTGGGGGAAAAACTGTTTTTT; CDR3 protein: CASSLGGVGEKLFF